This T cell receptor (beta chain) is drawn from a study of blood T cell repertoires in COVID-19. Study-wide context: The United States, Italy and Spain were the sources of the acute and convalescent COVID-19 samples. From T cells, B-cell-depleted T cells, or PBMCs came the material, which was cDNA or gDNA.

As handled by the study authors: Nucleated cell number was recorded as an estimate derived from reference gene primer amplification. The protocol was immunoSEQ multiplex PCR, while the TCRdb copy is restricted to in-frame clones and leaves out a portion. V and J calls and clone size are given by that table; D and trimming were obtained from the DNA. The table shows under 130,000 clones, with about 86% occurring only once. This CDR3 is built from 14 residues. With V trimmed by 3 bases and J by 6 bases, 5 bases remained unmatched. Germline values: CDR1 SEHNR, CDR2 FQNEAQ (reference sequence). Sequencing used peripheral blood. The chain employs TRBV7-9 and TRBJ1-1; 9 bases align to TRBD1. This clonotype originated in an elderly man with acute or convalescent COVID-19. Here the CDR3 DNA reads TGTGCCAGCAGCTTTCGGGGACAGGGCTCTGAAGCTTTCTTT. This translates into CASSFRGQGSEAFF.